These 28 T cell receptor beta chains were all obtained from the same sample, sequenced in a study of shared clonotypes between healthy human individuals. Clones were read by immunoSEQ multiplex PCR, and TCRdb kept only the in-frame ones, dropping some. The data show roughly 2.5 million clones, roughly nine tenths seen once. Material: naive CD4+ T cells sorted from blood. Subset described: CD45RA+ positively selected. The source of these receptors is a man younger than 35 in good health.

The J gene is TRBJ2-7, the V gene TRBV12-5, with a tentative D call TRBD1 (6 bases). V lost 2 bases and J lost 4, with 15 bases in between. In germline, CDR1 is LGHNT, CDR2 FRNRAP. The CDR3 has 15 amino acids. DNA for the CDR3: TGTGCTAGTGGTTTGCCGACAGGCCCCCGGTACGAGCAGTACTTC. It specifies CASGLPTGPRYEQYF.

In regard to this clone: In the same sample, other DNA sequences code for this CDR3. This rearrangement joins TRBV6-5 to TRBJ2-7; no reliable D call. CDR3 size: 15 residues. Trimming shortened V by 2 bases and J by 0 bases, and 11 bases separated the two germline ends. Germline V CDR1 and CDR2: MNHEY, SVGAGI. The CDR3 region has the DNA TGTGCCAGCAGTTACCGTCTCGAGAGCTCCTACGAGCAGTACTTC. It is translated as CASSYRLESSYEQYF.

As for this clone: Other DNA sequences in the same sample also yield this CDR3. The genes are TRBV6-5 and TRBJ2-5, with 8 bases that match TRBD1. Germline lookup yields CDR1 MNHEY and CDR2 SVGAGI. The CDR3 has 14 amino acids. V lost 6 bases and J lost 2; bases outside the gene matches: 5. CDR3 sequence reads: CASSLGQGQETQYF. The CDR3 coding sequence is TGTGCCAGCAGCCTTGGACAGGGTCAAGAGACCCAGTACTTC.

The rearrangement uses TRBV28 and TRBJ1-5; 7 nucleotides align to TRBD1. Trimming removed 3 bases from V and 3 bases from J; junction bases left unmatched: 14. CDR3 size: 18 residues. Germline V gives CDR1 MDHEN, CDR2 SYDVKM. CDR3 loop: CASSFSWVVTGVNQPQHF. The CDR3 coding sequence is TGTGCCAGCAGTTTTTCATGGGTAGTTACAGGGGTCAATCAGCCCCAGCATTTT.

CDR3 nucleotide sequence: TGCGCCAGCAGCCTGACAGGGGTGGACGAAAAACTGTTTTTT. It yields the protein CASSLTGVDEKLFF. The V gene is TRBV5-1, the J gene TRBJ1-4; TRBD1 agrees at 8 bases. CDR3 size: 14 residues. V shed 4 bases and J 8 bases; nucleotides not matched to a gene: 7. Germline lookup yields CDR1 SGHRS and CDR2 YFSETQ.

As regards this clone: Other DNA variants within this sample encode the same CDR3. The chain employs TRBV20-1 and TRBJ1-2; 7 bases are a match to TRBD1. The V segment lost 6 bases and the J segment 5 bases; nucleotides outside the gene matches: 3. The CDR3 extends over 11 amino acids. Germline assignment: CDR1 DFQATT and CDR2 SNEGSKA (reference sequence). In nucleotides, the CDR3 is TGCAGTGCCCCGACAGGGTATGGCTACACCTTC. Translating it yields CSAPTGYGYTF.

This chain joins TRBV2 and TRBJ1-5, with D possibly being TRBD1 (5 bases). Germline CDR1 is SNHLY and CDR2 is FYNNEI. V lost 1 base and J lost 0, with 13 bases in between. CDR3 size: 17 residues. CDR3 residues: CASSEEIGGYSNQPQHF. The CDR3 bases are TGTGCCAGCAGTGAAGAAATTGGGGGATATAGCAATCAGCCCCAGCATTTT.

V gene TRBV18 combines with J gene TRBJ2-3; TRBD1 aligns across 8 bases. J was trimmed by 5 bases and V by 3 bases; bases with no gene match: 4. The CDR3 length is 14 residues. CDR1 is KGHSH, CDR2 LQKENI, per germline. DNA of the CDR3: TGTGCCAGCTCACCCGGACAGGGAGTAGATACGCAGTATTTT. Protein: CASSPGQGVDTQYF.

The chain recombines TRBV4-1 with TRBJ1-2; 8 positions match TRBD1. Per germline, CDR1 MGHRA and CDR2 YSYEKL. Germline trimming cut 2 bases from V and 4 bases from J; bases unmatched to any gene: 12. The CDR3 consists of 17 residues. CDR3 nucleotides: TGCGCCAGCAGCCAATTAGGACAGGGACGAATGGGCTATGGCTACACCTTC. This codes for CASSQLGQGRMGYGYTF.

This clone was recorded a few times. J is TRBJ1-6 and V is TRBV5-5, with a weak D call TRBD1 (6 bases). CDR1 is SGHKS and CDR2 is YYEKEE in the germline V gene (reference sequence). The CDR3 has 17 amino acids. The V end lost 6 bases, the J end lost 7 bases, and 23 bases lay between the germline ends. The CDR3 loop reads CASNLNVMGAGNSPLHF. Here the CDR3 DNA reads TGTGCCAGCAATCTGAACGTTATGGGGGCGGGGAATTCACCCCTCCACTTT.

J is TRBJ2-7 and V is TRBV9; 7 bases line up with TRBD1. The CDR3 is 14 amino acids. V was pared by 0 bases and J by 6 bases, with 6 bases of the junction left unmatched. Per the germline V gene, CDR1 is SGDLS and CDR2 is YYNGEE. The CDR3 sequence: CASSVASTGFEQYF. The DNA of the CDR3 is TGTGCCAGCAGCGTAGCCTCGACAGGGTTCGAGCAGTACTTC.

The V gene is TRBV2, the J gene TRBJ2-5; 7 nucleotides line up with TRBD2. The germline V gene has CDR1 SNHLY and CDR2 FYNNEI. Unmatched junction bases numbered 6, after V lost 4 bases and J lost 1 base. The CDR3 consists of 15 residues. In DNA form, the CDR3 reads TGTGCCAGCAGTGTAATAGCGGGCTTCCAAGAGACCCAGTACTTC. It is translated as CASSVIAGFQETQYF.

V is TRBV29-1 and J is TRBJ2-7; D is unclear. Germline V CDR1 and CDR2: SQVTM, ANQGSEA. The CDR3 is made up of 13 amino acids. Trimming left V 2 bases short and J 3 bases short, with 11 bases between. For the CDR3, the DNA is TGCAGCGTTGAAAGACTGGTTGACTACGAGCAGTACTTC. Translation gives CSVERLVDYEQYF.

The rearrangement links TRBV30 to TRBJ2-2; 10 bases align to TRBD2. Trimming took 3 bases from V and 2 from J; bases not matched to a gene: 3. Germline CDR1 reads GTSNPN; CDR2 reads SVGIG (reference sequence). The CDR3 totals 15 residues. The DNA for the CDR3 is TGTGCCTGGAGAGAGCGGGGGGGTAACACCGGGGAGCTGTTTTTT. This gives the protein CAWRERGGNTGELFF.

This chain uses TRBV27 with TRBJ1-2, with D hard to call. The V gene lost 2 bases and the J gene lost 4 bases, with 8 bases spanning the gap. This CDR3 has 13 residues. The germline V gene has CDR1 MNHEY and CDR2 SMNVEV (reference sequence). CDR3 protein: CASSLKGSYGYTF. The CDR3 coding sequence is TGTGCCAGCAGTTTAAAAGGGTCCTATGGCTACACCTTC.

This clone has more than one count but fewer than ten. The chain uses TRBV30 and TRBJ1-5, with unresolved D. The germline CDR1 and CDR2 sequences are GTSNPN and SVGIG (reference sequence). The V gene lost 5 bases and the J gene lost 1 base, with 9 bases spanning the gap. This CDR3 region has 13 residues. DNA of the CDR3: TGTGCCTGGGGGGAACAGAGCAATCAGCCCCAGCATTTT. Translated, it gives CAWGEQSNQPQHF.

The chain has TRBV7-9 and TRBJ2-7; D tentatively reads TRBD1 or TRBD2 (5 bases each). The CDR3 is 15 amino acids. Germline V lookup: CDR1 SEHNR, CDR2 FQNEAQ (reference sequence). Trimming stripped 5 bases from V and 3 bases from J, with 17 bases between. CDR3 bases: TGTGCCAGCAGCCAAAAGGGGACCCCCCGCTACGAGCAGTACTTC. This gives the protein CASSQKGTPRYEQYF.

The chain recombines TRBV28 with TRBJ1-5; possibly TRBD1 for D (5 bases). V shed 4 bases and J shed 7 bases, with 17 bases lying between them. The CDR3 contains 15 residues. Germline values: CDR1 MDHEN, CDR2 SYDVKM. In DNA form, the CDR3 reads TGTGCCAGCAGTTCCGGGGGTAGGACCGGCCAGCCCCAGCATTTT. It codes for CASSSGGRTGQPQHF.

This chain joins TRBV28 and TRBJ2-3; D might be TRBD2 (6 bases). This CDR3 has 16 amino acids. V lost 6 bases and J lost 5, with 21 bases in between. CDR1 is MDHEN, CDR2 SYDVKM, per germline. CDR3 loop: CASRPGGGSWLDTQYF. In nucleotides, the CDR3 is TGTGCCAGCAGGCCGGGTGGGGGGAGTTGGTTAGATACGCAGTATTTT.

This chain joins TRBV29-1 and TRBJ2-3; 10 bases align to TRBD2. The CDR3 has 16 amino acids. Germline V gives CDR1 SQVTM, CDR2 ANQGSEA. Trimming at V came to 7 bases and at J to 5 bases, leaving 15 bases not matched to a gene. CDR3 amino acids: CSATFGLAGVVDTQYF. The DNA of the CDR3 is TGCAGCGCCACCTTCGGGCTAGCGGGAGTGGTAGATACGCAGTATTTT.

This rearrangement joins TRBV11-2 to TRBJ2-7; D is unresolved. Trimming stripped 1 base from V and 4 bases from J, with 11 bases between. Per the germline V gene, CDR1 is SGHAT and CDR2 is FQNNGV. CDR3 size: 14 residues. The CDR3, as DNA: TGTGCCAGCAGCTTAGGGTTAGGCAATTACGAGCAGTACTTC. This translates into CASSLGLGNYEQYF.

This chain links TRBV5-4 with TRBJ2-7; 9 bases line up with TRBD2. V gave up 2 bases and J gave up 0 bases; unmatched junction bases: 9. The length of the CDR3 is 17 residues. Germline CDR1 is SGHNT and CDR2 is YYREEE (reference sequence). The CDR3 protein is CASSFLRTSAVSYEQYF. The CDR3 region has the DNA TGTGCCAGCAGCTTCTTAAGGACTAGCGCTGTCTCCTACGAGCAGTACTTC.

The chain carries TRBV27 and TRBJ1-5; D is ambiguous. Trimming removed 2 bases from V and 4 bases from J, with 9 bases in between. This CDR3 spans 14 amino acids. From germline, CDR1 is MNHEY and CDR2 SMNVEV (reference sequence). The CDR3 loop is CASSLEGRNQPQHF. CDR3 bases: TGTGCCAGCAGTTTAGAGGGTAGGAATCAGCCCCAGCATTTT.

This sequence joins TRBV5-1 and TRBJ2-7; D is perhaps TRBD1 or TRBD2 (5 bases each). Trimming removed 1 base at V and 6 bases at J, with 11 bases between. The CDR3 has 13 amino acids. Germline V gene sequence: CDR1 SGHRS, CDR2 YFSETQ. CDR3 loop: CASSLWSGTEQYF. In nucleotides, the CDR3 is TGCGCCAGCAGCTTGTGGTCGGGGACCGAGCAGTACTTC.

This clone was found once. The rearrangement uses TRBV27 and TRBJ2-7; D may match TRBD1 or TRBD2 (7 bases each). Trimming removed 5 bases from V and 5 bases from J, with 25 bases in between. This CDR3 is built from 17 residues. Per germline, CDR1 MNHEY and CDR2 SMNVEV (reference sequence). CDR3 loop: CASSLPPGTAGSNEQYF. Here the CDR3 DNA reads TGTGCCAGCAGTCTCCCCCCCGGGACAGCGGGAAGCAACGAGCAGTACTTC.

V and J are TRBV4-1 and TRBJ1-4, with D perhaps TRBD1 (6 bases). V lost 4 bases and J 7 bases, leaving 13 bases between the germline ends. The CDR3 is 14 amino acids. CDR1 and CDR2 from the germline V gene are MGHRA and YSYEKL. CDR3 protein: CASSLGGVGEKLFF. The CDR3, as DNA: TGCGCCAGCAGCCTGGGGGGCGTCGGTGAAAAACTGTTTTTT.

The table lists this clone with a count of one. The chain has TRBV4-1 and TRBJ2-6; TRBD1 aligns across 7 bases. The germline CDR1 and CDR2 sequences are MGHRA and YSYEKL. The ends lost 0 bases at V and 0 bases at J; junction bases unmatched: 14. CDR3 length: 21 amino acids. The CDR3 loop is CASSQDLGDRSFLSGANVLTF. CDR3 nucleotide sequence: TGCGCCAGCAGCCAAGATCTCGGGGACAGATCATTCCTCTCTGGGGCCAACGTCCTGACTTTC.

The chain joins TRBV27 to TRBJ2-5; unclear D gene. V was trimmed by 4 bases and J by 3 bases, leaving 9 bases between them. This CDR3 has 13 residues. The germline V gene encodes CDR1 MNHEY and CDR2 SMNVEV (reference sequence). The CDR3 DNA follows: TGTGCCAGCAGTTCGAATGGCGAAGAGACCCAGTACTTC. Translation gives CASSSNGEETQYF.